A single sample is the source of the 5 T cell receptor beta chains below, sequenced in a study of control samples from healthy donors and cancer patients. TCRdb's table, derived via immunoSEQ multiplex PCR, lists solely in-frame clones and lacks some. The sample includes 90,000 to 120,000 clones, about 80% of them seen just once. The sequencing sample was made of blood. Receptor source: a man aged 18-30 years in good health.

The chain carries TRBV5-6 and TRBJ2-3, with D unclear. V dropped 0 bases and J dropped 4 bases, with 15 bases sitting between them. Germline CDR1 is SGHDT and CDR2 is YYEEEE. This CDR3 has 16 residues. This CDR3 is CASSLALGSGADTQYF. CDR3 in DNA: TGTGCCAGCAGCTTGGCATTAGGTTCAGGCGCAGATACGCAGTATTTT.

This clone was seen a few times. The J gene is TRBJ1-1, the V gene TRBV29-1, with D unresolved. Germline V gene lookup returns CDR1 SQVTM and CDR2 ANQGSEA. Trimming left V 4 bases short and J 5 bases short, with 11 bases between. CDR3 length: 12 residues. The CDR3 spells CSVADSRTEAFF. Written as DNA, the CDR3 is TGCAGCGTTGCGGACTCCCGGACTGAAGCTTTCTTT.

This clone has just one count. V is TRBV27 and J is TRBJ2-1, with D possibly TRBD2 on 6 matching bases. From germline, CDR1 is MNHEY and CDR2 SMNVEV (reference sequence). The CDR3 totals 12 residues. V was cut by 0 bases and J by 15 bases, with 12 bases left in between. This CDR3 is CASSLSGGVLFF. For the CDR3, the DNA is TGTGCCAGCAGTTTATCCGGGGGAGTGCTGTTCTTC.

V is TRBV19 and J is TRBJ1-1; 8 bases agree with TRBD1. Germline V gene lookup returns CDR1 LNHDA and CDR2 SQIVND (reference sequence). The V and J ends lost 7 bases and 4 bases, in that order; junction bases with no gene match: 11. The CDR3 loop spans 15 amino acids. For the CDR3, the DNA is TGTGCCAGTAAGCAACCGACAGGGGCCACCACTGAAGCTTTCTTT. Protein sequence: CASKQPTGATTEAFF.

The V gene is TRBV27, the J gene TRBJ1-1; no reliable D call. Germline V gene data show CDR1 as MNHEY and CDR2 as SMNVEV (reference sequence). Trimming shortened V by 3 bases and J by 1 base, and 6 bases separated the two germline ends. This CDR3 has 13 residues. The CDR3 region is CASSLGRNTEAFF. The CDR3 DNA is TGTGCCAGCAGTTTGGGCAGGAACACTGAAGCTTTCTTT.